The 4 T cell receptor beta chains given below trace back to one sample, sequenced in a study of blood T cell repertoires in COVID-19. Only in-frame clones appear in the TCRdb table, and some are missing; sequencing was by immunoSEQ multiplex PCR. The profile shows about 100,000 clones, 89% of them singletons. Sequencing was performed on peripheral blood. These receptors were collected from a man aged 40-50 years with active or convalescent COVID-19.

A single count supports this clone. This chain connects TRBV10-3 to TRBJ1-2, with TRBD1 as a possible D gene (6 bases). This CDR3 region has 17 residues. The V gene lost 3 bases and the J gene lost 8 bases, with 25 bases spanning the gap. CDR1 is ENHRY, CDR2 SYGVKD, per germline. CDR3 sequence reads: CAISENRAAAGFVGYTF. In DNA, the CDR3 is TGTGCCATCAGTGAAAACAGGGCAGCCGCCGGTTTCGTGGGCTACACCTTC.

The chain has TRBV21-1 and TRBJ2-7; TRBD2, the table's D call, was not compared with the DNA. TRBV21-1 is noted as a pseudogene. The CDR3 runs to 16 residues. This chain's CDR3 is CASSKGREGYRDEQYF. Here the CDR3 DNA reads TGTGCCAGCAGCAAAGGGCGGGAGGGCTATAGGGACGAGCAGTACTTC.

The CDR3, as DNA: TGTGCCAGCAGGAGACCGGGACAGACCTACGAGCAGTACTTC. Protein: CASRRPGQTYEQYF. The genes are TRBV9 and TRBJ2-7; 7 bases agree with TRBD1. The CDR3 sequence is 14 residues long. CDR1 is SGDLS, CDR2 YYNGEE, per germline. Trimming cost V 5 bases and J 2 bases; bases outside gene matches: 7.

The chain is built from TRBV9 and TRBJ2-1; perhaps TRBD1 as D (5 bases). Trimming cost V 0 bases and J 4 bases, with 11 bases left between them. Germline assignment: CDR1 SGDLS and CDR2 YYNGEE. This CDR3 is built from 15 residues. CDR3: CASSVGIGEYNEQFF. The CDR3, as DNA: TGTGCCAGCAGCGTAGGGATAGGGGAATACAATGAGCAGTTCTTC.